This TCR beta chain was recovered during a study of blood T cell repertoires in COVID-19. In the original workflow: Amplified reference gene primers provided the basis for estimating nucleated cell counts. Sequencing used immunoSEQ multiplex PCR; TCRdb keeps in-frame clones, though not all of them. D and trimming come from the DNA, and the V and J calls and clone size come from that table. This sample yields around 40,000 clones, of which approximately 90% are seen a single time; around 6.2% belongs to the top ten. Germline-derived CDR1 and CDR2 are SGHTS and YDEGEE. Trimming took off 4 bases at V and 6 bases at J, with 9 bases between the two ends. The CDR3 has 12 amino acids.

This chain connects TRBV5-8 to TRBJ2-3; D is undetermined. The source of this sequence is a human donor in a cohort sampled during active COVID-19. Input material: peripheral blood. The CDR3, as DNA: TGTGCCAGCAGCCCCCCTTTTGATACGCAGTATTTT. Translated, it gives CASSPPFDTQYF.